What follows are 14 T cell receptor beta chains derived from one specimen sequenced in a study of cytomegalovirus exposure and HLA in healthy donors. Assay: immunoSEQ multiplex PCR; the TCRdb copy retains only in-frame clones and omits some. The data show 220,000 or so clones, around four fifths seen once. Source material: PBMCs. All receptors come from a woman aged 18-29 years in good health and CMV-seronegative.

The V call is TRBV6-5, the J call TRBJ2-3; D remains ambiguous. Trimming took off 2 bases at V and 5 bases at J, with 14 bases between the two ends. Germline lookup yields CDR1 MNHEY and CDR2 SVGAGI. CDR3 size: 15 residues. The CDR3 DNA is TGTGCCAGCAGTTACCGCCTAGGGCAGCAAGATACGCAGTATTTT. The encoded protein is CASSYRLGQQDTQYF.

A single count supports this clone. The CDR3 DNA sequence: TGTGCCAGCAGCCTAGCGGACGGTTCCTCCTACGAGCAGTACTTC. This codes for CASSLADGSSYEQYF. J is TRBJ2-7 and V is TRBV27; TRBD2 agrees at 7 bases. The germline V gene has CDR1 MNHEY and CDR2 SMNVEV (reference sequence). The CDR3 has 15 amino acids. Trimming took 6 bases from V and 0 from J; bases not matched to a gene: 8.

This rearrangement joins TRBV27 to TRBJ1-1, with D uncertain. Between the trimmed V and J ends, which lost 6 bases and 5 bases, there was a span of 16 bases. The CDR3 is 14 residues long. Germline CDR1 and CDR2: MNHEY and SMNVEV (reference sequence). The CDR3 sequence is CASSPQSGRTEAFF. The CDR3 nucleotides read TGTGCCAGCAGCCCTCAGAGTGGGCGGACTGAAGCTTTCTTT.

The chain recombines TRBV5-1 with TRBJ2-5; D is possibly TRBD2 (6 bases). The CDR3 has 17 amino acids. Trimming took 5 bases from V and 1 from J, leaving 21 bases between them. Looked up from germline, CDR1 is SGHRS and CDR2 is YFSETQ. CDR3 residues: CASRVVYGGSGQETQYF. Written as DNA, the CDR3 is TGCGCCAGCAGAGTTGTTTACGGAGGTAGCGGCCAAGAGACCCAGTACTTC.

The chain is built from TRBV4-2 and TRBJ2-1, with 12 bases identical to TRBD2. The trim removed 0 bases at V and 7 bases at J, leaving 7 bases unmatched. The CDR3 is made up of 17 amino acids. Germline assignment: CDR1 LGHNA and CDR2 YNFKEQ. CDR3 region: CASSQESRTSGVNEQFF. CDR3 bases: TGTGCCAGCAGCCAAGAGTCCCGGACTAGCGGGGTGAATGAGCAGTTCTTC.

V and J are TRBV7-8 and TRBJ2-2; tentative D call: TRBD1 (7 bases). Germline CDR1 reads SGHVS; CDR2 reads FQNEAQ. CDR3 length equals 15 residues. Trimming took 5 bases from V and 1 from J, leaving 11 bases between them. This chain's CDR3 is CASSGGTVNTGELFF. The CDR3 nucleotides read TGTGCCAGCAGCGGAGGGACAGTGAACACCGGGGAGCTGTTTTTT.

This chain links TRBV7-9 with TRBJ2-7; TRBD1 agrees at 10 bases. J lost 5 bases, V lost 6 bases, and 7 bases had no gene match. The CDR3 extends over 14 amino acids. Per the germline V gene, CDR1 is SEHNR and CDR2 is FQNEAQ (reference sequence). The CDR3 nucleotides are TGTGCCAGCAGACCGGGACAGGGGACAGACGAGCAGTACTTC. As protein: CASRPGQGTDEQYF.

Here the CDR3 reads CASNRGTSGGTDTQYF. Written as DNA, the CDR3 is TGTGCCAGCAACCGAGGGACTAGCGGGGGCACAGATACGCAGTATTTT. V is TRBV9 and J is TRBJ2-3; 13 nucleotides align to TRBD2. V was pared by 6 bases and J by 1 base, with 5 bases of the junction left unmatched. From germline, CDR1 is SGDLS and CDR2 YYNGEE. This CDR3 spans 16 amino acids. Together with reference TRBV9 and TRBJ2-3, the CDR3 gives the full variable domain: DSGVTQTPKHLITATGQRVTLRCSPRSGDLSVYWYQQSLDQGLQFLIQYYNGEERAKGNILERFSAQQFPDLHSELNLSSLELGDSALYFCASNRGTSGGTDTQYFGPGTRLTVL.

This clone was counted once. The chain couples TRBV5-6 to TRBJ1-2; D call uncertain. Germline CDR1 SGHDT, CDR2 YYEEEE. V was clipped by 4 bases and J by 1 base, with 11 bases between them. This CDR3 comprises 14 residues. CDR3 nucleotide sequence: TGTGCCAGCAGCCCCCCGACTTTTAACTATGGCTACACCTTC. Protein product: CASSPPTFNYGYTF.

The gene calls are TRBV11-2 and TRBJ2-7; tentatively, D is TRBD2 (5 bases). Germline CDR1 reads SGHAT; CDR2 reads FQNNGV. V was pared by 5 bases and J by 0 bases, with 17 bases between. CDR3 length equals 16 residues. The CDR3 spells CASSPLARTSSYEQYF. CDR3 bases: TGTGCCAGCAGCCCCCTAGCACGAACTAGCTCCTACGAGCAGTACTTC.

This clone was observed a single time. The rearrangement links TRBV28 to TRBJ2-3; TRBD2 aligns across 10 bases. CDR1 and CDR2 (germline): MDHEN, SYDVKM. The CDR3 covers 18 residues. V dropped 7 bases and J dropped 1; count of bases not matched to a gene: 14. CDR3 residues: CASKPAGGPRAGTDTQYF. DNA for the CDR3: TGTGCCAGCAAGCCAGCGGGAGGGCCCAGGGCTGGCACAGATACGCAGTATTTT.

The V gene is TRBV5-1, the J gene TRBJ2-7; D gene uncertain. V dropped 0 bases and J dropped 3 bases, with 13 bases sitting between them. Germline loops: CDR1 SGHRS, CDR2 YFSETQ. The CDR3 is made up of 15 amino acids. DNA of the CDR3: TGCGCCAGCAGCTTGGAAGGTGCGTCGATCTACGAGCAGTACTTC. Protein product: CASSLEGASIYEQYF.

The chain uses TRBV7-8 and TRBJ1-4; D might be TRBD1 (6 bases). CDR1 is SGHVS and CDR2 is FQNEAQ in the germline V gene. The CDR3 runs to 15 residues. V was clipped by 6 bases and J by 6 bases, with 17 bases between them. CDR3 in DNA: TGTGCCAGCAGTCCAAGGGGGGGAGGAGATGAAAAACTGTTTTTT. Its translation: CASSPRGGGDEKLFF. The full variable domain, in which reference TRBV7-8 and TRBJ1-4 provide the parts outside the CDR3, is GAGVSQSPRYKVAKRGQDVALRCDPISGHVSLFWYQQALGQGPEFLTYFQNEAQLDKSGLPSDRFFAERPEGSVSTLKIQRTQQEDSAVYLCASSPRGGGDEKLFFGSGTQLSVL.

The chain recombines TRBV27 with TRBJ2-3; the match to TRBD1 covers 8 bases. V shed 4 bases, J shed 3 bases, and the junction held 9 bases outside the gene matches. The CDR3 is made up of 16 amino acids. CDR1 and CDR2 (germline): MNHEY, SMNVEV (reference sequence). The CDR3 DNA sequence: TGTGCCAGCAGTTCTATAGACAGGGGATGGACAGATACGCAGTATTTT. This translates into CASSSIDRGWTDTQYF.